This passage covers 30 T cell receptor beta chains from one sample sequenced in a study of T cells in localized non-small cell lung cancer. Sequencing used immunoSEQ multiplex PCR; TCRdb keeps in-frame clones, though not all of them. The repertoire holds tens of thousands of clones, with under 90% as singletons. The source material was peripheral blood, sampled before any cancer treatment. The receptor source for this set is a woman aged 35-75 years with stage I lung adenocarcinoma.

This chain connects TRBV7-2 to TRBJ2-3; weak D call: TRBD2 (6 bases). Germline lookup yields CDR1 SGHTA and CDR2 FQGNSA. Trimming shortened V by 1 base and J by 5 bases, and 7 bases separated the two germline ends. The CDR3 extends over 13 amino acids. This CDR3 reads CASSLGGEDTQYF. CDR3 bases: TGTGCCAGCAGCTTAGGGGGGGAAGATACGCAGTATTTT.

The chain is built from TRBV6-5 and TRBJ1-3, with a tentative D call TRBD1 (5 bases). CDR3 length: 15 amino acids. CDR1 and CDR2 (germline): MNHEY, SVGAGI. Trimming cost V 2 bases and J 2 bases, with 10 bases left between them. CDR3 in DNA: TGTGCCAGCAGTTACGAGGGGTTGACTGGAAACACCATATATTTT. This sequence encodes CASSYEGLTGNTIYF.

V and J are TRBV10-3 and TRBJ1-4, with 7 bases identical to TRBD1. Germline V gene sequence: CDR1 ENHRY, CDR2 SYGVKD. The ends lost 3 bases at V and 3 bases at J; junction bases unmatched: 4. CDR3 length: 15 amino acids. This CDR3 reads CAISDRTGANEKLFF. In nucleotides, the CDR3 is TGTGCCATCAGTGACCGGACAGGAGCTAATGAAAAACTGTTTTTT.

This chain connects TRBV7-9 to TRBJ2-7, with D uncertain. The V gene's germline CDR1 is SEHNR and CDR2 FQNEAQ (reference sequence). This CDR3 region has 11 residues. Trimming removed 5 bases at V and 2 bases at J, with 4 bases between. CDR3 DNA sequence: TGTGCCAGCAGCGAGGCCTACGAGCAGTACTTC. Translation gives CASSEAYEQYF. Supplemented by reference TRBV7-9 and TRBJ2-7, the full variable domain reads DTGVSQNPRHKITKRGQNVTFRCDPISEHNRLYWYRQTLGQGPEFLTYFQNEAQLEKSRLLSDRFSAERPKGSFSTLEIQRTEQGDSAMYLCASSEAYEQYFGPGTRLTVT.

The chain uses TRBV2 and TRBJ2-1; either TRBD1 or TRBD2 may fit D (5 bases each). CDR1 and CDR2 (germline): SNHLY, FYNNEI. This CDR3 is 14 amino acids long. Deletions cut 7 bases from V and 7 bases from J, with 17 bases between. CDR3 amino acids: CASNRDRSGNEQFF. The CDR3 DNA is TGTGCCAGCAACCGGGACCGCTCTGGGAATGAGCAGTTCTTC.

The CDR3 DNA sequence: TGTGCCGGGAGGACGGGAGGAACCAACGTCCTGACTTTC. This codes for CAGRTGGTNVLTF. V is TRBV6-1 and J is TRBJ2-6; 7 nucleotides agree with TRBD2. The ends lost 11 bases at V and 8 bases at J; junction bases unmatched: 9. The CDR3 totals 13 residues. In germline, CDR1 is MNHNS, CDR2 SASEGT.

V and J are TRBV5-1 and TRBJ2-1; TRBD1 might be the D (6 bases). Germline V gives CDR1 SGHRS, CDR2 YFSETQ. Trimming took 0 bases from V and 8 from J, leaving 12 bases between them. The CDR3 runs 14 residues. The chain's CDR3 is CASSLDQGWDEQFF. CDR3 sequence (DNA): TGCGCCAGCAGCTTGGATCAGGGGTGGGATGAGCAGTTCTTC.

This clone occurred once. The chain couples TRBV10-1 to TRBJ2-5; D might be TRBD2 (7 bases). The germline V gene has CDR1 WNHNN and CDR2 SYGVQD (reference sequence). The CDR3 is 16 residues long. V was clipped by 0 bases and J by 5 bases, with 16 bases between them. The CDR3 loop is CASSESSGEGTETQYF. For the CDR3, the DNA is TGCGCCAGCAGTGAGTCCTCAGGGGAGGGTACTGAGACCCAGTACTTC.

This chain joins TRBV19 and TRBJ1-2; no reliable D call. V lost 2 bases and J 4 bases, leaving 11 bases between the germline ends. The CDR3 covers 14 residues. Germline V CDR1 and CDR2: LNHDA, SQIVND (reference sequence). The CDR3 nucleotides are TGTGCCAGTAGTATAAACCCACTGGCCTATGGCTACACCTTC. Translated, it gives CASSINPLAYGYTF.

The CDR3 loop is CASSPSGGPRPQHF. CDR3 coding DNA: TGCGCCAGCAGCCCATCGGGGGGGCCGAGGCCCCAGCATTTT. This chain links TRBV5-1 with TRBJ1-5; D possibly corresponds to TRBD1 (6 bases). Trimming cost V 4 bases and J 9 bases, with 17 bases left between them. The germline gives CDR1 SGHRS, CDR2 YFSETQ. The CDR3 has 14 amino acids.

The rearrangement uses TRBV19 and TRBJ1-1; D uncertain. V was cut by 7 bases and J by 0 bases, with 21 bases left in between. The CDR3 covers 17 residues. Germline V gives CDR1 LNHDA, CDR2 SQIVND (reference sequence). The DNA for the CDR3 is TGTGCCAGTACCTTCGAAGGGTTCGGCAGTTTGAACACTGAAGCTTTCTTT. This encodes CASTFEGFGSLNTEAFF.

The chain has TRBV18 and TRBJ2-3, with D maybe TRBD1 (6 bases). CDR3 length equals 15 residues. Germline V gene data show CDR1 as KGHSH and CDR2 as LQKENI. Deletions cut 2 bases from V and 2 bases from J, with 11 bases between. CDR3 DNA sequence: TGTGCCAGCTCACCATTGGCAGGGGCCACAGATACGCAGTATTTT. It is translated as CASSPLAGATDTQYF.

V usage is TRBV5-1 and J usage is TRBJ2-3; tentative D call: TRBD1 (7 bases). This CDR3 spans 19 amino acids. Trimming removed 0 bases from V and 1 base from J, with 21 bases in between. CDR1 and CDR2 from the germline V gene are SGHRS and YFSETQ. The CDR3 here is CASSLALSQGGGGTDTQYF. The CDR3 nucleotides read TGCGCCAGCAGCTTGGCGCTCAGTCAGGGGGGCGGGGGCACAGATACGCAGTATTTT. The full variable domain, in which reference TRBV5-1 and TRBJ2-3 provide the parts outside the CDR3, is KAGVTQTPRYLIKTRGQQVTLSCSPISGHRSVSWYQQTPGQGLQFLFEYFSETQRNKGNFPGRFSGRQFSNSRSEMNVSTLELGDSALYLCASSLALSQGGGGTDTQYFGPGTRLTVL.

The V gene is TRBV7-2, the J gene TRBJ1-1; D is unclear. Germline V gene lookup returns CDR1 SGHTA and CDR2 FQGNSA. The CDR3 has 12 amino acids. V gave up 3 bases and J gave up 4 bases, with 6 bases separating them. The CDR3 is CASSLVRTEAFF. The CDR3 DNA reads TGTGCCAGCAGCTTGGTACGCACTGAAGCTTTCTTT.

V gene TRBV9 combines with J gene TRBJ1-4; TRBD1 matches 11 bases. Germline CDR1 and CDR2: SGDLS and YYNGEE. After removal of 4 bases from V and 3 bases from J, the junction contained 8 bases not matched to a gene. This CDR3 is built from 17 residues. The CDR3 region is CASSPDGTGGANEKLFF. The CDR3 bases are TGTGCCAGCAGCCCGGACGGGACAGGGGGAGCTAATGAAAAACTGTTTTTT.

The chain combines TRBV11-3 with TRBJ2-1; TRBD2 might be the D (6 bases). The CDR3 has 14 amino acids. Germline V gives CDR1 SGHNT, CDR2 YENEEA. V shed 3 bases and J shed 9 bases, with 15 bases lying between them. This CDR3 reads CASSFGTEDVEQFF. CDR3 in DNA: TGTGCCAGCAGCTTCGGGACTGAGGATGTTGAGCAGTTCTTC.

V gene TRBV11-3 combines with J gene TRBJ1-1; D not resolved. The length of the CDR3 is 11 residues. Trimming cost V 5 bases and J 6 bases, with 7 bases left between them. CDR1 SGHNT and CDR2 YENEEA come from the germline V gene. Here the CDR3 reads CASSEGSEAFF. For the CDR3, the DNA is TGTGCCAGCAGCGAAGGGTCTGAAGCTTTCTTT.

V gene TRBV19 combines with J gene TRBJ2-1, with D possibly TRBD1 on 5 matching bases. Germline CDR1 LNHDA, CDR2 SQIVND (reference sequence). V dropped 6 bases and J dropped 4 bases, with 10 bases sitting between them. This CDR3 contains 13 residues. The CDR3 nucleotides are TGTGCCAGTAGAATGGACAAATACAATGAGCAGTTCTTC. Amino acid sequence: CASRMDKYNEQFF.

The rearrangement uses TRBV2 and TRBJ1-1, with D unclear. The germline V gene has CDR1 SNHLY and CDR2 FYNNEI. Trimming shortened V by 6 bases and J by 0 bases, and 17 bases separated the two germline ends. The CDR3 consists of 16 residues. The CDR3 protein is CASSGTKLSMNTEAFF. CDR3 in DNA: TGTGCCAGCAGCGGAACCAAACTGAGTATGAACACTGAAGCTTTCTTT.

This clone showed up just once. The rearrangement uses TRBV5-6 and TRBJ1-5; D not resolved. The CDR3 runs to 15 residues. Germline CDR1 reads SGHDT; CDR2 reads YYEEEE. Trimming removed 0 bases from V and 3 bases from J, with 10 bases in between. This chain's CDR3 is CASSLGEGLNQPQHF. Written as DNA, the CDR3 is TGTGCCAGCAGCTTGGGGGAGGGCCTCAATCAGCCCCAGCATTTT.

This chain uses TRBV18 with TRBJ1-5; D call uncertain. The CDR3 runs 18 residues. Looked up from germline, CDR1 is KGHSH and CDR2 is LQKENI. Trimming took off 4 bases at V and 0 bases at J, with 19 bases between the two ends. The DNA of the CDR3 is TGTGCCAGCTCACAAGGCCCCCTTAACGGGGATAGCAATCAGCCCCAGCATTTT. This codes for CASSQGPLNGDSNQPQHF.

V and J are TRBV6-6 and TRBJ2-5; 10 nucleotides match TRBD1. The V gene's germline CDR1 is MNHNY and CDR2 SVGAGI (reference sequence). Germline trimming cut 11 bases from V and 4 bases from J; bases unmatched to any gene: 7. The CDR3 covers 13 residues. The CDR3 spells CAGGTGAPETQYF. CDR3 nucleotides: TGTGCCGGAGGGACAGGGGCCCCAGAGACCCAGTACTTC.

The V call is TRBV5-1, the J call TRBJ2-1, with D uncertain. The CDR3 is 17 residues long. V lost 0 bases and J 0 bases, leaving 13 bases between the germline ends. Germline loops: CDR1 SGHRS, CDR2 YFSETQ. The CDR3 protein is CASSLGILVSSYNEQFF. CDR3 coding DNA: TGCGCCAGCAGCTTGGGGATCCTTGTTAGCTCCTACAATGAGCAGTTCTTC.

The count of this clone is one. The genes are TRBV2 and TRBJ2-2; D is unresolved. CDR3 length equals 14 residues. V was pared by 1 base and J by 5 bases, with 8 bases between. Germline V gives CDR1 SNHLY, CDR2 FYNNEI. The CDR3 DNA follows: TGTGCCAGCAGTGAAGAGACTCTGACCGGGGAGCTGTTTTTT. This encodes CASSEETLTGELFF.

The CDR3 region has the DNA TGTGCCAGCAGCTTGGGATGGCGGGGGGCTCGTAGCAATCAGCCCCAGCATTTT. Its translation is CASSLGWRGARSNQPQHF. The chain has TRBV5-6 and TRBJ1-5; possible D gene TRBD1, 6 bases. CDR1 and CDR2 (germline): SGHDT, YYEEEE. The CDR3 length is 18 residues. Trimming removed 0 bases at V and 0 bases at J, with 16 bases between.

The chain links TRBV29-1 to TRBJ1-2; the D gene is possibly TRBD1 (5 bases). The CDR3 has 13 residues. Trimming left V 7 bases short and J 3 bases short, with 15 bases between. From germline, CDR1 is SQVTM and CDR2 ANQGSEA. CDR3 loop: CSARAGTDYGYTF. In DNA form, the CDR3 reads TGCAGCGCTAGAGCCGGGACGGACTATGGCTACACCTTC.

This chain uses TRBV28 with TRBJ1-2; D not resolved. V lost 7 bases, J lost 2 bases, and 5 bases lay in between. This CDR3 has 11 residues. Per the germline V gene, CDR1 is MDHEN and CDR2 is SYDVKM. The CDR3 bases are TGTGCCAGCACCAACAACTATGGCTACACCTTC. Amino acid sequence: CASTNNYGYTF.

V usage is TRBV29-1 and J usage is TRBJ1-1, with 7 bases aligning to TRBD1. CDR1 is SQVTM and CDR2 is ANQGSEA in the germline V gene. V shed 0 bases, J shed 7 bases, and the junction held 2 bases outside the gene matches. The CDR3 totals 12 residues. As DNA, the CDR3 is TGCAGCGTTGAAGAGGACAGGCGTGAAGCTTTCTTT. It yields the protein CSVEEDRREAFF.

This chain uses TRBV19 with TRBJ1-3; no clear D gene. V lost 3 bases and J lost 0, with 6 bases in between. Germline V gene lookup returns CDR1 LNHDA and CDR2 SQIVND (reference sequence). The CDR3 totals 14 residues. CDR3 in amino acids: CASSIGVSGNTIYF. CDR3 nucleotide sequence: TGTGCCAGTAGTATTGGGGTCTCTGGAAACACCATATATTTT.

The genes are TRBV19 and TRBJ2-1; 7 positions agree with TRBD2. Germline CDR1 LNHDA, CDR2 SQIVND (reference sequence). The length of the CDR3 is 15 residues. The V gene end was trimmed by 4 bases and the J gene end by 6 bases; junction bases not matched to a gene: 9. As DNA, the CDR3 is TGTGCCAGTAGTACCCCGGGACTACTCCGCAATGAGCAGTTCTTC. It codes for CASSTPGLLRNEQFF.